These 18 T cell receptor beta chains share one sample of origin, sequenced in a study of synovial regulatory T cells in juvenile arthritis. Sequencing used immunoSEQ multiplex PCR; TCRdb keeps in-frame clones, though not all of them. This sample's table has around 9,900 clones. Material: Treg cells from blood. Subset specified: remaining (HLA-DR-negative) circulating blood Treg cells. These receptors all stem from a donor younger than 30 with juvenile idiopathic arthritis.

J is TRBJ2-1 and V is TRBV19; the TCRdb call, TRBD1, lacks DNA for checking. The CDR3 has 13 amino acids. DNA is not recorded here. Germline V gene lookup returns CDR1 LNHDA and CDR2 SQIVND (reference sequence). Here the CDR3 reads CALKGQGVNEQFF.

This sequence joins TRBV12-5 and TRBJ2-2. The length of the CDR3 is 17 residues. No DNA was logged. Germline loops: CDR1 LGHNT, CDR2 FRNRAP. The CDR3 spells CASGLAYTGRLTGELFF.

This chain uses TRBV7-2 with TRBJ1-3. The germline CDR1 and CDR2 sequences are SGHTA and FQGNSA. This CDR3 is built from 14 residues. No DNA is listed. CDR3 region: CASSLGGAGNTIYF. Full variable domain (rest looked up from reference TRBV7-2 and TRBJ1-3): GAGVSQSPSNKVTEKGKDVELRCDPISGHTALYWYRQSLGQGLEFLIYFQGNSAPDKSGLPSDRFSAERTGGSVSTLTIQRTQQEDSAVYLCASSLGGAGNTIYFGEGSWLTVV.

J is TRBJ1-1 and V is TRBV5-1. The CDR3 totals 13 residues. No DNA has been recorded. The germline gives CDR1 SGHRS, CDR2 YFSETQ. The CDR3 sequence: CASSLEGGGEALF.

The rearrangement uses TRBV27 and TRBJ2-6; no DNA is available, so the TRBD1 call from TCRdb remains unchecked. Germline CDR1 reads MNHEY; CDR2 reads SMNVEV (reference sequence). This CDR3 spans 16 amino acids. No DNA sequence is on record. The chain's CDR3 is CASRGRGSVGANVLTF.

The chain combines TRBV5-6 with TRBJ2-2. This CDR3 region has 19 residues. The DNA is unrecorded. Germline V gene data show CDR1 as SGHDT and CDR2 as YYEEEE. The CDR3 here is CASKPSPLADPRNTGELFF.

Its frequency marks this clone as medium-sized (0.01 to 0.1%). The genes are TRBV14 and TRBJ2-5. This CDR3 spans 15 amino acids. The DNA is unrecorded. The germline V gene encodes CDR1 SGHDN and CDR2 FVKESK. This CDR3 is CASSQDGRAQETQYF.

J is TRBJ2-7 and V is TRBV7-2; the D call of TRBD1 rests on TCRdb alone, since no DNA is present to check it. Looked up from germline, CDR1 is SGHTA and CDR2 is FQGNSA. The CDR3 consists of 14 residues. There is no recorded DNA. The CDR3 sequence is CASSPWTPPYEQYF.

The chain recombines TRBV18 with TRBJ2-1; TCRdb indicates TRBD2, and absent DNA this call remains unverified. The CDR3 is made up of 16 amino acids. No DNA appears here. CDR1 and CDR2 from the germline V gene are KGHSH and LQKENI. CDR3 sequence: CASSPNRAGGNNEQFF.

This chain connects TRBV11-3 to TRBJ2-3; TCRdb reports TRBD2, a call that lacks DNA to check it against. Per germline, CDR1 SGHNT and CDR2 YENEEA. The length of the CDR3 is 16 residues. DNA was not recorded. CDR3 in amino acids: CASSRTSSVSTDTQYF.

The chain links TRBV15 to TRBJ1-2; TCRdb indicates TRBD1, and absent DNA this call remains unverified. The CDR3 totals 13 residues. The DNA sequence is not available. Germline CDR1 is LNHNV and CDR2 is YYDKDF (reference sequence). The CDR3 loop is CATSRAQGNGYTF.

V gene TRBV30 combines with J gene TRBJ1-2. CDR1 GTSNPN and CDR2 SVGIG come from the germline V gene (reference sequence). CDR3 length equals 14 residues. DNA was not recorded. CDR3 sequence reads: CAWSVLGVRYGYTF.

The genes are TRBV7-2 and TRBJ2-7. Germline V gene lookup returns CDR1 SGHTA and CDR2 FQGNSA. This CDR3 has 15 amino acids. The coding DNA is unavailable. The CDR3 loop is CASSLGLGFNYEQYF. The variable domain in full, with the rest retrieved from reference TRBV7-2 and TRBJ2-7, is GAGVSQSPSNKVTEKGKDVELRCDPISGHTALYWYRQSLGQGLEFLIYFQGNSAPDKSGLPSDRFSAERTGGSVSTLTIQRTQQEDSAVYLCASSLGLGFNYEQYFGPGTRLTVT.

The CDR3 here is CASSLEVSYEQYF. This chain uses TRBV7-2 with TRBJ2-7; the D gene TCRdb calls, TRBD2, cannot be checked with no DNA. The CDR3 is made up of 13 amino acids. There is no recorded DNA. Germline CDR1 reads SGHTA; CDR2 reads FQGNSA.

The V and J genes are TRBV19 and TRBJ2-1; TCRdb proposes TRBD2, but this gene call is untestable without DNA. This CDR3 contains 11 residues. The nucleotide record is missing. Germline V gene lookup returns CDR1 LNHDA and CDR2 SQIVND (reference sequence). The CDR3 reads CASSAYWEQFF.

The chain employs TRBV9 and TRBJ1-6. The CDR3 is made up of 13 amino acids. DNA for this receptor is not on file. CDR1 is SGDLS, CDR2 YYNGEE, per germline. CDR3 amino acids: CASSVVLNSPLHF.

The rearrangement joins TRBV7-2 to TRBJ1-5. The CDR3 totals 15 residues. This entry has no DNA. CDR1 and CDR2 (germline): SGHTA, FQGNSA. The CDR3 sequence: CASSLVAGARQPQHF.

The J gene is TRBJ1-2, the V gene TRBV2; TCRdb indicates TRBD1, and absent DNA this call remains unverified. Germline loops: CDR1 SNHLY, CDR2 FYNNEI. The CDR3 is 14 residues long. There is no recorded DNA. The CDR3 sequence: CASSETARSYRYTF.